This T cell receptor beta chain appears in the sequencing data of a study of blood T cells in healthy people across ages. Germline CDR1 SQVTM, CDR2 ANQGSEA. This CDR3 is 13 amino acids long. The germline V and J ends were trimmed by 0 bases and 11 bases, with 16 bases remaining between them. A second PCR of 7 to 11 cycles used a sample-barcoded 5' primer and a J-beta primer mix. TCRdb independently ran MiXCR on the 5' RACE reads; one entry per CDR3 protein. The data show about 1.6 million distinct CDR3 sequences, about 31% seen once. This clonotype has just a few counts. As yet, its antigen is unknown. Study-wide points: Donor CMV infection status was unknown, possibly confounding age-related changes in expanded clonotypes. Significant beta diversity loss was already apparent by age approximately 38, declining roughly linearly.

The sequence derives from a woman under 40 in good health. The chain recombines TRBV29-1 with TRBJ1-1; tentative D call: TRBD1 (6 bases). Material for sequencing was blood. This CDR3 is CSVEDGRDKGAFF. CDR3 bases: TGCAGCGTTGAAGATGGGCGGGACAAAGGGGCTTTCTTT.